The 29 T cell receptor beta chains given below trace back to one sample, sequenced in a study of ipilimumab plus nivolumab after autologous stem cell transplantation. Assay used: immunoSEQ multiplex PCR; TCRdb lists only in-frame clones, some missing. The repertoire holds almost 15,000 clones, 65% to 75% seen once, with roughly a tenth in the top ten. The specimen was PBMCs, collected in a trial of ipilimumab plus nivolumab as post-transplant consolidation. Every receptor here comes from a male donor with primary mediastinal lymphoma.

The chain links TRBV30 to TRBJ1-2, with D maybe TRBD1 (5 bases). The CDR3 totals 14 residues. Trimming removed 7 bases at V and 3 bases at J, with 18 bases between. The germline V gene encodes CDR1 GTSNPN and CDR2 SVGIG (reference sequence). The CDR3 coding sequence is TGTGCCTATACGGTCCCACAGGTCTACTATGGCTACACCTTC. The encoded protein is CAYTVPQVYYGYTF. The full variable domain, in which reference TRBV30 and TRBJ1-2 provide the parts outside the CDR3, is SQTIHQWPATLVQPVGSPLSLECTVEGTSNPNLYWYRQAAGRGLQLLFYSVGIGQISSEVPQNLSASRPQDRQFILSSKKLLLSDSGFYLCAYTVPQVYYGYTFGSGTRLTVV.

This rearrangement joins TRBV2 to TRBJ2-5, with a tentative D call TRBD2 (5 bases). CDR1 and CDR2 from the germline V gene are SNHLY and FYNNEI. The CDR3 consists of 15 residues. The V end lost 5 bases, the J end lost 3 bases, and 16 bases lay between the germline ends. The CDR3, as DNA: TGTGCCAGCAGTCAAAGGGTCACTAGGAAAGAGACCCAGTACTTC. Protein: CASSQRVTRKETQYF.

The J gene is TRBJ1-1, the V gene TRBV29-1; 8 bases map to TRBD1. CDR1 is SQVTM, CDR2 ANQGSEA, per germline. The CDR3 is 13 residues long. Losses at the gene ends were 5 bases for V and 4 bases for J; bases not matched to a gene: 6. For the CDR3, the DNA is TGCAGCGTTTCACAGGGGGGCCCCACTGAAGCTTTCTTT. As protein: CSVSQGGPTEAFF.

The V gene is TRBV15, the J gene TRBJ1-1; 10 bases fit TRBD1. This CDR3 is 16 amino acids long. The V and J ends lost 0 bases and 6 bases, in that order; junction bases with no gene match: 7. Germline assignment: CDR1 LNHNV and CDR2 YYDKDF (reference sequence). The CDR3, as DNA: TGTGCCACCAGCAGAGATCTGGGACAGGGGTTCCCTGAAGCTTTCTTT. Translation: CATSRDLGQGFPEAFF.

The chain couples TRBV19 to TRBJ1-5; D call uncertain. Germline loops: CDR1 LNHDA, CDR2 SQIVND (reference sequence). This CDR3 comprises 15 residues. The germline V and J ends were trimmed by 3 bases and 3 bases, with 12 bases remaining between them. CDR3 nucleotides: TGTGCCAGTAGTATTCAGTGGACCGCCAATCAGCCCCAGCATTTT. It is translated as CASSIQWTANQPQHF.

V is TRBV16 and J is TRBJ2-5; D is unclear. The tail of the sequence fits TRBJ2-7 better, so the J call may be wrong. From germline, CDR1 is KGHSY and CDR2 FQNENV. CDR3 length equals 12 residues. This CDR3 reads CASSQLLYEQYF. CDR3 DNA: TGTGCCAGCAGCCAGTTACTCTACGAGCAGTACTTC.

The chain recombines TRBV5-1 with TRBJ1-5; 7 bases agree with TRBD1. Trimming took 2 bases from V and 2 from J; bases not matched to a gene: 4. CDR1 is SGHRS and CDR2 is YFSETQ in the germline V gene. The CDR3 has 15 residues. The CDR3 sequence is CASSFTGAGNQPQHF. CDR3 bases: TGCGCCAGCAGCTTCACAGGGGCGGGCAATCAGCCCCAGCATTTT.

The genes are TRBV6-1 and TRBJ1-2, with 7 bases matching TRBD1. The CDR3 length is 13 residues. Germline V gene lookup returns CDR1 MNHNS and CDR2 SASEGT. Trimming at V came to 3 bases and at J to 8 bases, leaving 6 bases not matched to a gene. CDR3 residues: CASSETGTRGYTF. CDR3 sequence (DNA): TGTGCCAGCAGTGAGACAGGGACGCGGGGCTACACCTTC.

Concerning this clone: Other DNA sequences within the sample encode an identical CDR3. DNA of the CDR3: TGTGCCAGTAGATATCTAGCGGGAGGAGGATCCTACAATGAGCAGTTCTTC. Its translation is CASRYLAGGGSYNEQFF. This chain uses TRBV28 with TRBJ2-1; 11 nucleotides match TRBD2. V was pared by 9 bases and J by 1 base, with 11 bases of the junction left unmatched. Germline CDR1 is MDHEN and CDR2 is SYDVKM. This CDR3 is built from 17 residues.

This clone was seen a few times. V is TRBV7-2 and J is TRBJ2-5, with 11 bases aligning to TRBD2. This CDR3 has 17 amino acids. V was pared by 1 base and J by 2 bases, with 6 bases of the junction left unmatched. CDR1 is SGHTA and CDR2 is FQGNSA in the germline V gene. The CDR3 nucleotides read TGTGCCAGCAGCTTAGGGGGACTAGCGGTAATGCAAGAGACCCAGTACTTC. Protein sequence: CASSLGGLAVMQETQYF.

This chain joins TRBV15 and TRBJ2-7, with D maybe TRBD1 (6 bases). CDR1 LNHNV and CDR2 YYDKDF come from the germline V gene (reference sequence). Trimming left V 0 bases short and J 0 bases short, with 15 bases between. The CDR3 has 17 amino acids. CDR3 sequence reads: CATSRDPTGRTSYEQYF. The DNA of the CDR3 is TGTGCCACCAGCAGAGACCCGACAGGCCGTACCTCCTACGAGCAGTACTTC.

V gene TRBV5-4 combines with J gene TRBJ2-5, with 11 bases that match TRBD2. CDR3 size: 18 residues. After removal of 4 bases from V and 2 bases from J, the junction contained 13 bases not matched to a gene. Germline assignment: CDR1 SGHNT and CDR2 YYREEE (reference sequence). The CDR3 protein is CASSTGGTSGASQETQYF. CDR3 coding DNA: TGTGCCAGCAGCACGGGAGGGACTAGCGGAGCTTCTCAAGAGACCCAGTACTTC.

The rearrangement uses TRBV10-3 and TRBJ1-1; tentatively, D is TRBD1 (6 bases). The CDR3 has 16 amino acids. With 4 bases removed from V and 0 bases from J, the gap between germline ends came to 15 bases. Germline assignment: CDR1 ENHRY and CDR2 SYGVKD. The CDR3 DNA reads TGTGCCATCAGTGTCTCAGGACAGCTTATGAACACTGAAGCTTTCTTT. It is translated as CAISVSGQLMNTEAFF.

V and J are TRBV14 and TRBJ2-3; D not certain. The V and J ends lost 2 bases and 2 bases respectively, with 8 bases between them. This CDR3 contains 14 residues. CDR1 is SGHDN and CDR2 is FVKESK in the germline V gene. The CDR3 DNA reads TGTGCCAGCAGCCAACGACTTCCCACAGATACGCAGTATTTT. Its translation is CASSQRLPTDTQYF.

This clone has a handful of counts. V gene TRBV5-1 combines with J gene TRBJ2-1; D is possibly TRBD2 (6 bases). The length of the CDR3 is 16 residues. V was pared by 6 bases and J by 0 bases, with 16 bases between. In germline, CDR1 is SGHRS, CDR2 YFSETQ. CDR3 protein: CASNAGSASSYNEQFF. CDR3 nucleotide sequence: TGCGCCAGCAATGCCGGGAGCGCGAGCTCCTACAATGAGCAGTTCTTC.

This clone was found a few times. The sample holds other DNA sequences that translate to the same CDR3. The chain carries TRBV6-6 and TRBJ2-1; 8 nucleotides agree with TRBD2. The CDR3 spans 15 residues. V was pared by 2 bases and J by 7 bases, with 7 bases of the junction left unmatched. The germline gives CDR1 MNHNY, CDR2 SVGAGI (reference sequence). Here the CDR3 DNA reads TGTGCCAGCAGTTACGGAGAACTAGCGGTTAATGAGCAGTTCTTC. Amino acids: CASSYGELAVNEQFF.

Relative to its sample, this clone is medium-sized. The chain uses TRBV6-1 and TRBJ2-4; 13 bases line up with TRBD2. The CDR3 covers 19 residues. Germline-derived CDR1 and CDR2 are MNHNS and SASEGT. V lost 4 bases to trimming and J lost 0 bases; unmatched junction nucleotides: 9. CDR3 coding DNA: TGTGCCAGCAGTGGGTATACCGGACTAGCGGGGGTAGCCAAAAACATTCAGTACTTC. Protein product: CASSGYTGLAGVAKNIQYF.

The CDR3 here is CATKDRTNQPQHF. Here the CDR3 DNA reads TGTGCCACAAAGGACAGGACCAATCAGCCCCAGCATTTT. The chain employs TRBV19 and TRBJ1-5; 7 nucleotides agree with TRBD1. CDR1 is LNHDA and CDR2 is SQIVND in the germline V gene (reference sequence). V was pared by 10 bases and J by 3 bases, with 6 bases of the junction left unmatched. The CDR3 runs to 13 residues.

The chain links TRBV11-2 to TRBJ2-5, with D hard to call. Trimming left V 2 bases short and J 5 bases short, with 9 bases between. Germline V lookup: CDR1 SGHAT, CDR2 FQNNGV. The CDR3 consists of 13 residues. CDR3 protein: CASSLQGRETQYF. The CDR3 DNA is TGTGCCAGCAGCTTACAAGGTCGTGAGACCCAGTACTTC.

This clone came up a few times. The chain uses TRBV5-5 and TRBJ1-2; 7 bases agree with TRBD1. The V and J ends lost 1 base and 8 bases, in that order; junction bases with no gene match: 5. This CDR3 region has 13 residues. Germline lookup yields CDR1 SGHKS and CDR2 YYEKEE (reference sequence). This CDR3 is CASSLYRGDGYTF. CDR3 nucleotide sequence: TGTGCCAGCAGCTTGTACAGGGGCGACGGCTACACCTTC.

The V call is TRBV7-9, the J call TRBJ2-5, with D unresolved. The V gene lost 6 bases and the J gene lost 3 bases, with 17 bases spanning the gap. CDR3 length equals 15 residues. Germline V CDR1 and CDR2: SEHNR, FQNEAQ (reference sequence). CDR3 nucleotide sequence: TGTGCCAGCAGTCGAGATGGCTTCGGTGAAGAGACCCAGTACTTC. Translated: CASSRDGFGEETQYF.

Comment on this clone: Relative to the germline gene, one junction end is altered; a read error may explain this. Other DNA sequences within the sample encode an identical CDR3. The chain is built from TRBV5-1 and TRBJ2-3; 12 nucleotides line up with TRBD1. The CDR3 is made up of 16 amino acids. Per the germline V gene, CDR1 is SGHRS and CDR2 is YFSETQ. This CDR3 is CASSGGTGGRTDTQYF. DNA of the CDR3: TGCGCCAGCAGCGGCGGGACAGGGGGCCGGACAGATACACAGTATTTT. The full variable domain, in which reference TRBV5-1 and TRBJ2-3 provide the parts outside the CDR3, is KAGVTQTPRYLIKTRGQQVTLSCSPISGHRSVSWYQQTPGQGLQFLFEYFSETQRNKGNFPGRFSGRQFSNSRSEMNVSTLELGDSALYLCASSGGTGGRTDTQYFGPGTRLTVL.

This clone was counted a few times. The CDR3 loop reads CASRPLDNEQFF. CDR3 coding DNA: TGTGCCAGCAGGCCACTTGACAATGAGCAGTTCTTC. The rearrangement links TRBV2 to TRBJ2-1; unclear D gene. This CDR3 is built from 12 residues. V was cut by 6 bases and J by 5 bases, with 8 bases left in between. Germline CDR1 reads SNHLY; CDR2 reads FYNNEI.

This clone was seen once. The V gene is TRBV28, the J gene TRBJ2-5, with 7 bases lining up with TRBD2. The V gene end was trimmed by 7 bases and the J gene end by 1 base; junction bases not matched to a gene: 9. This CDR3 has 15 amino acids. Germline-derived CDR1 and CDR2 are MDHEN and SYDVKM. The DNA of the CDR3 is TGTGCCAGCAAAGGGTCAGCGGGAACCCAAGAGACCCAGTACTTC. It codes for CASKGSAGTQETQYF.

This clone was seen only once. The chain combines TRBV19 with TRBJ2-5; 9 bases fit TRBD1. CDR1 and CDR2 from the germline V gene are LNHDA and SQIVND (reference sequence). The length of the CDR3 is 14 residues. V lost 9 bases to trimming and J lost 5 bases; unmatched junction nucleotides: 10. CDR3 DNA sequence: TGTGCCAGCACGCCGGGACAGGGAAGGGAGACCCAGTACTTC. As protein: CASTPGQGRETQYF.

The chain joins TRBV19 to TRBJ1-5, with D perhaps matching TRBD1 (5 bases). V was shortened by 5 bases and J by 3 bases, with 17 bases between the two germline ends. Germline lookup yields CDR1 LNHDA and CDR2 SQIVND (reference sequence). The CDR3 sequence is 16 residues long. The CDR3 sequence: CASSLIGAGHNQPQHF. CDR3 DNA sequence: TGTGCCAGTAGTTTAATTGGGGCAGGGCACAATCAGCCCCAGCATTTT.

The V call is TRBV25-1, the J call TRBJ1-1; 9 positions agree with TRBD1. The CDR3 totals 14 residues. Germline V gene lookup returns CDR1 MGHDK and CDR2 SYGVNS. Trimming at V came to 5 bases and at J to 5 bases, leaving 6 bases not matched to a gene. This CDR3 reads CASSLTGGATEAFF. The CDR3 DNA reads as TGTGCCAGCAGTTTGACAGGGGGAGCGACTGAAGCTTTCTTT.

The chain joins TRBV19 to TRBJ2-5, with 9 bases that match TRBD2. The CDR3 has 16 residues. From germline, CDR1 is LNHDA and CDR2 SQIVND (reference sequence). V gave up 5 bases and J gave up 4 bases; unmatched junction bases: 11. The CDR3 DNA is TGTGCCAGTAGTCCGACTAGCGGACGCTCGGGAGAGACCCAGTACTTC. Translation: CASSPTSGRSGETQYF.

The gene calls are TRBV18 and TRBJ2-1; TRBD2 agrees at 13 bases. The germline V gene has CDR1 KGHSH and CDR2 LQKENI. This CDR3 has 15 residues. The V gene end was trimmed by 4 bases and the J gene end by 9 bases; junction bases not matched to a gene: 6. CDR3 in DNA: TGTGCCAGCTCACTGACTAGCGGGAGGTTGGTTGAGCAGTTCTTC. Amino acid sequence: CASSLTSGRLVEQFF.